The rows below give T cell receptor beta chains drawn from one sample of a study of identical twins. TCRdb re-derived calls from the 5' RACE reads in MiXCR, one entry per CDR3 protein. The table records 300,000 to 400,000 distinct CDR3 sequences, roughly an eighth of them present only once. The data were also submitted as part of a second study, on yellow fever vaccine responses in identical twins.

Sequencing used CD8+ T cells sorted from blood. These receptors were taken from a young woman in good health. The conserved cysteine and the conserved F or W are not part of the CDR3 here. D genes are given only for firm matches. Not every row has a clone size; where given, it reads once, few, many or a size class.

abundance: few
v_gene: TRBV7-9
d_gene: TRBD1
j_gene: TRBJ1-6
CDR3aa: ASSSRDSYNSPLH

abundance: few
v_gene: TRBV9
d_gene: NA
j_gene: TRBJ2-2
CDR3aa: ASSVAQGLLF

abundance: NA
v_gene: TRBV4-1
d_gene: TRBD2
j_gene: TRBJ2-1
CDR3aa: ASSQDSGGLDEQF

abundance: NA
v_gene: TRBV27
d_gene: NA
j_gene: TRBJ2-1
CDR3aa: ASQAGFVGGPANEQF

abundance: few
v_gene: TRBV5-6
d_gene: NA
j_gene: TRBJ1-2
CDR3aa: ASSLLRARMGIGGYT

abundance: NA
v_gene: TRBV4-2
d_gene: NA
j_gene: TRBJ1-6
CDR3aa: ASSQGDLYSPLH

abundance: few
v_gene: TRBV12-3/TRBV12-4
d_gene: NA
j_gene: TRBJ1-2
CDR3aa: ATRAGDRRGYT

abundance: NA
v_gene: TRBV20-1
d_gene: NA
j_gene: TRBJ2-3
CDR3aa: SARVLEWGPADTQY

abundance: few
v_gene: TRBV9
d_gene: NA
j_gene: TRBJ2-1
CDR3aa: ASSGGDPGDEQF

abundance: few
v_gene: TRBV7-8
d_gene: NA
j_gene: TRBJ1-2
CDR3aa: ASSQGRDYGYT

abundance: few
v_gene: TRBV7-3
d_gene: TRBD1
j_gene: TRBJ2-3
CDR3aa: ASSLWTGASTNTQY

abundance: many
v_gene: TRBV6-2/TRBV6-3
d_gene: NA
j_gene: TRBJ2-7
CDR3aa: ATSNSGSSYEQY

abundance: NA
v_gene: TRBV3-1
d_gene: NA
j_gene: TRBJ2-1
CDR3aa: ASTQVLTRHETNNEQF

abundance: few
v_gene: TRBV9
d_gene: TRBD2
j_gene: TRBJ2-5
CDR3aa: ASSVAKEGGRWRETQY

abundance: few
v_gene: TRBV7-6
d_gene: TRBD2
j_gene: TRBJ2-1
CDR3aa: ASSLGTSGVLNEQF

abundance: NA
v_gene: TRBV20-1
d_gene: NA
j_gene: TRBJ2-5
CDR3aa: SARDAGWKETQY

abundance: few
v_gene: TRBV7-9
d_gene: TRBD1
j_gene: TRBJ2-1
CDR3aa: ASSPPDRVRERD

abundance: many
v_gene: TRBV4-1
d_gene: NA
j_gene: TRBJ2-1
CDR3aa: ASSPRTESSYNEQF

abundance: few
v_gene: TRBV5-1
d_gene: NA
j_gene: TRBJ2-1
CDR3aa: ASSHSITSGHEQF

abundance: NA
v_gene: TRBV25-1
d_gene: NA
j_gene: TRBJ2-6
CDR3aa: ASSEGSGDLAWSSGANVLT

abundance: few
v_gene: TRBV12-3/TRBV12-4
d_gene: NA
j_gene: TRBJ2-1
CDR3aa: ASTRGKGAF

abundance: many
v_gene: TRBV14
d_gene: NA
j_gene: TRBJ1-1
CDR3aa: ASSEMLNTEAF

abundance: few
v_gene: TRBV24-1
d_gene: TRBD1
j_gene: TRBJ2-2
CDR3aa: AIRDRYGELF

abundance: few
v_gene: TRBV12-3/TRBV12-4
d_gene: NA
j_gene: TRBJ2-3
CDR3aa: ASRVVGDNTDTQY

abundance: many
v_gene: TRBV7-8
d_gene: TRBD2
j_gene: TRBJ2-1
CDR3aa: ASSPLAGGPSNEQF

abundance: few
v_gene: TRBV12-5
d_gene: NA
j_gene: TRBJ2-5
CDR3aa: ASERQAQETQY

abundance: NA
v_gene: TRBV24-1
d_gene: TRBD2
j_gene: TRBJ2-5
CDR3aa: ATSTSGRGTQY

abundance: NA
v_gene: TRBV7-6
d_gene: NA
j_gene: TRBJ2-7
CDR3aa: ASSLASGGVRSYEQY

abundance: few
v_gene: TRBV5-1
d_gene: NA
j_gene: TRBJ1-1
CDR3aa: ASSFRGWNRADTEAF

abundance: few
v_gene: TRBV7-9
d_gene: NA
j_gene: TRBJ1-6
CDR3aa: ASSSQGGSPLH

abundance: few
v_gene: TRBV9
d_gene: NA
j_gene: TRBJ1-2
CDR3aa: ASSGPRGETNYGYT

abundance: NA
v_gene: TRBV29-1
d_gene: TRBD1
j_gene: TRBJ2-2
CDR3aa: SVEVDGQANTGELF

abundance: few
v_gene: TRBV25-1
d_gene: TRBD1
j_gene: TRBJ1-2
CDR3aa: ASRTDREHGYT

abundance: many
v_gene: TRBV12-3/TRBV12-4
d_gene: TRBD1
j_gene: TRBJ2-7
CDR3aa: ASSFTLAGGMSYEQY

abundance: few
v_gene: TRBV5-1
d_gene: TRBD2
j_gene: TRBJ2-1
CDR3aa: ASSSISGSSYNEQF

abundance: few
v_gene: TRBV6-4
d_gene: NA
j_gene: TRBJ1-1
CDR3aa: ASSDWVGTEAF

abundance: NA
v_gene: TRBV29-1
d_gene: NA
j_gene: TRBJ2-6
CDR3aa: SVPLPGANVLI

abundance: few
v_gene: TRBV29-1
d_gene: NA
j_gene: TRBJ1-1
CDR3aa: SVEVGRGRAF

abundance: NA
v_gene: TRBV12-3/TRBV12-4
d_gene: TRBD2
j_gene: TRBJ2-1
CDR3aa: ASSLVASLAGGFGEQF

abundance: few
v_gene: TRBV4-2
d_gene: TRBD2
j_gene: TRBJ2-2
CDR3aa: ASSQEWLAGAGELF

abundance: NA
v_gene: TRBV3-1
d_gene: NA
j_gene: TRBJ2-3
CDR3aa: ASSRRLASTDTQY

abundance: NA
v_gene: TRBV20-1
d_gene: TRBD1
j_gene: TRBJ2-7
CDR3aa: SARDYDRGYGEQY

abundance: many
v_gene: TRBV12-3/TRBV12-4
d_gene: NA
j_gene: TRBJ2-2
CDR3aa: ASSWGSTGELF